Sequencing of this TCR beta chain was carried out in a study of vaccination and CD4 T cells after COVID-19. Study in general: Each person enrolled got two BNT162b2 or mRNA-1273 vaccine doses. Sampling post-COVID took place a median about 95 days after diagnosis (range 35 to 161). The cells in question were stimulated using overlapping spike peptides derived from SARS-CoV-2, HCoV-NL63, HCoV-OC43 and HCoV-229E.

CDR3 size: 15 residues. The germline V gene encodes CDR1 MDHEN and CDR2 SYDVKM. The J segment lost 10 bases and the V segment lost 2 bases, leaving 6 bases of the junction unmatched. Time point here: late sampling 161 to 241 days after vaccination in three convalescent patients. Noted treatment: roughly 11-day PBMC culture with coronavirus spike peptide pools or control peptides (ViraFEST assay). Fresh IL-2 medium replaced half the culture medium on days 3 and 7. Remarks on this clonotype: What it binds is unknown.

Cultured CD4+ T cell DNA was sequenced using the Oncomine TCR Beta short-read assay. TCRdb reprocessed the PCR reads via MiXCR and lists one record per CDR3 protein. This table holds approximately 24,000 distinct CDR3 sequences, under 50% found once. The sample in question was CD4+ T cells from blood, cultured in vitro, obtained about 7 months after SARS-CoV-2 vaccination. This sequence was found in a human donor who had recovered from COVID-19. The chain uses TRBV28 and TRBJ2-1; 12 bases map to TRBD2. The CDR3 spells CASSLVSSGRGEQFF. CDR3 DNA sequence: TGTGCCAGCAGTTTAGTTTCTAGCGGGAGGGGGGAGCAGTTCTTC.